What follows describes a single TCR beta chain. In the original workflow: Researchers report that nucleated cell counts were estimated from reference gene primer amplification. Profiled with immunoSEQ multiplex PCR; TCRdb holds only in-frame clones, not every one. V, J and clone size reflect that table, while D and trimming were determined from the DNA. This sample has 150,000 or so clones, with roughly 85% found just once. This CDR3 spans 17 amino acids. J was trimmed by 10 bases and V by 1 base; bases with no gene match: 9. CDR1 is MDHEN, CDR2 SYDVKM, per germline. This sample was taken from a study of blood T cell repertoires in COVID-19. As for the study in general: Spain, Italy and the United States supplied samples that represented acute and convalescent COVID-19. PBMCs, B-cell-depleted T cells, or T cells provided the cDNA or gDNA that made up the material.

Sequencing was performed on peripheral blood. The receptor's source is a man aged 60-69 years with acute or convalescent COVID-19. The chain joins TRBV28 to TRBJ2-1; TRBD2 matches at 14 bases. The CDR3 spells CASSLSRTSGGPGEQFF. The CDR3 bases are TGTGCCAGCAGTTTATCGCGGACTAGCGGGGGGCCTGGGGAGCAGTTCTTC.